This T cell receptor (beta chain) originates from a study of cytomegalovirus exposure and HLA in healthy donors. Findings and limits, study-wide: Researchers counted approximately 160 TCR beta chains as cytomegalovirus-associated.

With respect to this clone: The antigen remains unidentified.

The PCR had 60 Vbeta and 13 Jbeta primers. Sequenced by immunoSEQ multiplex PCR; TCRdb stores in-frame clones only, minus some. Its clone listing holds approximately 110,000 clones. This CDR3 contains 14 residues. Germline V gene sequence: CDR1 SEHNR, CDR2 FQNEAQ (reference sequence). The ends lost 3 bases at V and 6 bases at J; junction bases unmatched: 7. The sequence derives from a man in his late teens or twenties in good health and CMV-seronegative. The chain links TRBV7-9 to TRBJ1-2, with TRBD1 matching 7 bases. Sequenced input: PBMCs. The CDR3, as DNA: TGTGCCAGCAGCTTCCCTACAGGGGACAATGGCTACACCTTC. As protein: CASSFPTGDNGYTF.